Following are 13 T cell receptor beta chains from one sample sequenced in a study of blood T cell repertoires in COVID-19. Assay: immunoSEQ multiplex PCR; the TCRdb copy retains only in-frame clones and omits some. The profile shows 200,000 to 250,000 clones, 87% of them singletons. Input material: peripheral blood. The receptors derive from a young woman who had recovered from COVID-19.

The chain has TRBV7-3 and TRBJ2-6; perhaps TRBD2 as D (6 bases). With 3 bases removed from V and 2 bases from J, the gap between germline ends came to 11 bases. Germline values: CDR1 SGHTA, CDR2 FQGTGA. This CDR3 comprises 16 residues. The chain's CDR3 is CASSLGPGAGANVLTF. The CDR3 bases are TGTGCCAGCAGCTTGGGCCCGGGGGCTGGGGCCAACGTCCTGACTTTC. Full variable domain (missing parts from reference TRBV7-3 and TRBJ2-6): GAGVSQTPSNKVTEKGKYVELRCDPISGHTALYWYRQSLGQGPEFLIYFQGTGAADDSGLPNDRFFAVRPEGSVSTLKIQRTERGDSAVYLCASSLGPGAGANVLTFGAGSRLTVL.

This clone was picked up one time. The rearrangement links TRBV27 to TRBJ2-1, with a weak D call TRBD1 (5 bases). This CDR3 comprises 11 residues. Germline assignment: CDR1 MNHEY and CDR2 SMNVEV (reference sequence). The germline V and J ends were trimmed by 7 bases and 10 bases, with 11 bases remaining between them. The CDR3 DNA follows: TGTGCCAGCACACTACGACAGGAGCAGTTCTTC. Translating it yields CASTLRQEQFF.

The chain's CDR3 is CASSMWGAPLHF. CDR3 nucleotide sequence: TGTGCCAGCAGCATGTGGGGCGCACCCCTCCACTTT. The chain recombines TRBV13 with TRBJ1-6; D is perhaps TRBD1 (5 bases). The CDR3 is 12 amino acids. Trimming removed 5 bases at V and 11 bases at J, with 10 bases between. Germline V CDR1 and CDR2: PRHDT, FYEKMQ (reference sequence).

This clone was found a few times. The V and J genes are TRBV6-4 and TRBJ2-3; 9 bases fit TRBD2. Germline V lookup: CDR1 MRHNA, CDR2 SNTAGT. J gave up 3 bases and V 4 bases, and 5 bases lay outside the gene matches. The CDR3 has 15 amino acids. The CDR3: CASSVSGRGTDTQYF. In DNA form, the CDR3 reads TGTGCCAGCAGTGTTAGCGGGAGAGGGACAGATACGCAGTATTTT.

The chain joins TRBV6-2 or TRBV6-3 to TRBJ2-7, with TRBD2 matching over 9 bases. The CDR3 loop spans 15 amino acids. In germline, CDR1 is MNHEY, CDR2 SVGEGT. Trimming removed 2 bases from V and 1 base from J; junction bases left unmatched: 3. For the CDR3, the DNA is TGTGCCAGCAGTTACAGGCGGGAGGGTTCCTACGAGCAGTACTTC. Translation: CASSYRREGSYEQYF.

This clone was found once. The J gene is TRBJ1-2, the V gene TRBV29-1; 7 bases are a match to TRBD1. This CDR3 comprises 15 residues. J gave up 2 bases and V 3 bases, and 9 bases lay outside the gene matches. Germline V lookup: CDR1 SQVTM, CDR2 ANQGSEA. This CDR3 is CSVDRTGNANYGYTF. The CDR3 DNA reads TGCAGCGTTGACCGGACAGGCAACGCAAACTATGGCTACACCTTC.

This clone was picked up one time. Written as DNA, the CDR3 is TGTGCCAGCAGATTTATAGGGGGCTACGAGCAGTACTTC. It yields the protein CASRFIGGYEQYF. The chain links TRBV7-2 to TRBJ2-7; possibly TRBD1 for D (6 bases). Trimming stripped 6 bases from V and 3 bases from J, with 12 bases between. CDR1 is SGHTA, CDR2 FQGNSA, per germline. This CDR3 spans 13 amino acids.

The chain recombines TRBV7-3 with TRBJ2-7; 10 bases fit TRBD2. The V and J ends lost 4 bases and 1 base, in that order; junction bases with no gene match: 4. CDR3 length: 15 amino acids. Looked up from germline, CDR1 is SGHTA and CDR2 is FQGTGA. The CDR3 coding sequence is TGTGCCAGCAGCTCTAGCGGGAGCTATTCCTACGAGCAGTACTTC. Its translation: CASSSSGSYSYEQYF.

This sequence joins TRBV2 and TRBJ2-1; 16 bases match TRBD2. Germline V gene data show CDR1 as SNHLY and CDR2 as FYNNEI. The CDR3 spans 18 residues. The ends lost 4 bases at V and 8 bases at J; junction bases unmatched: 11. The CDR3 is CASSVHGTSGRARDEQFF. The DNA for the CDR3 is TGTGCCAGCAGTGTTCACGGGACTAGCGGGAGGGCCCGAGATGAGCAGTTCTTC.

The chain links TRBV30 to TRBJ1-6, with D unresolved. Germline CDR1 reads GTSNPN; CDR2 reads SVGIG (reference sequence). The CDR3 totals 13 residues. V was clipped by 0 bases and J by 10 bases, with 10 bases between them. Here the CDR3 DNA reads TGTGCCTGGAGTGTCGGGGTTGGATCACCCCTCCACTTT. Amino acids: CAWSVGVGSPLHF.

With respect to this clone: The same CDR3 can be traced to other DNA sequences in this sample. The CDR3 region has the DNA TGTGCCTGGAGTGCGGGACAGGGTAATCAGCCCCAGCATTTT. Its protein is CAWSAGQGNQPQHF. The chain couples TRBV30 to TRBJ1-5, with 9 positions matching TRBD1. Germline V gene data show CDR1 as GTSNPN and CDR2 as SVGIG (reference sequence). The CDR3 is 14 residues long. J lost 4 bases, V lost 1 base, and 2 bases had no gene match.

This clone was picked up a small number of times. The gene calls are TRBV3-1 (or the pseudogene TRBV3-2) and TRBJ2-3, with 7 bases matching TRBD2. There are 14 residues in the CDR3. Germline-derived CDR1 and CDR2 are LGHDT and YNNKEL (reference sequence). Germline trimming cut 4 bases from V and 6 bases from J; bases unmatched to any gene: 7. CDR3: CASSPPGLDDTQYF. The DNA for the CDR3 is TGTGCCAGCAGCCCACCCGGACTAGACGATACGCAGTATTTT.

The sample holds a few counts of this clone. The chain links TRBV4-1 to TRBJ2-1; the match to TRBD2 covers 14 bases. The CDR3 covers 16 residues. Looked up from germline, CDR1 is MGHRA and CDR2 is YSYEKL. With 3 bases clipped from V and 12 bases from J, the junction kept 10 bases outside the gene matches. In DNA, the CDR3 is TGCGCCAGCAGCCAGGCTCAGGGGACTAGCGGGAGTGGGCAGTTCTTC. Translating gives CASSQAQGTSGSGQFF.